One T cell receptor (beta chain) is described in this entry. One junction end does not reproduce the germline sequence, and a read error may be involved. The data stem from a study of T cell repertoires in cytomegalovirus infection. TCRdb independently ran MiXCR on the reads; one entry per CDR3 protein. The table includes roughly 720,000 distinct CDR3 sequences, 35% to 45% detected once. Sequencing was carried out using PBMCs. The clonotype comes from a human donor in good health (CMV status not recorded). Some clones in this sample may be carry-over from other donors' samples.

In nucleotides, the CDR3 is TGTGCCACCAGCCCCCGTGGGGCTAGCAAGCAGCCCCAGCATTTT. This encodes CATSPRGASKQPQHF. The chain recombines TRBV24-1 with TRBJ1-5; TRBD1 might be the D (5 bases). Germline values: CDR1 KGHDR, CDR2 SFDVKD. The CDR3 is 15 amino acids.